The clone carrying this T cell receptor (beta chain) was seen a handful of times. This CDR3 has 16 amino acids. The ends lost 10 bases at V and 2 bases at J; junction bases unmatched: 14. Measured with immunoSEQ multiplex PCR; TCRdb has only the in-frame clones, and not every one. The profile shows about 160,000 clones, over 70% of them singletons. This entry comes from a study of blood T cell repertoires in COVID-19. Study-wide context: PBMCs, B-cell-depleted T cells, or T cells provided the cDNA or gDNA that made up the material.

This TCR derives from a man in his sixties or seventies with acute or convalescent COVID-19. The chain joins TRBV23-1 to TRBJ2-3, with TRBD1 matching 8 bases. TRBV23-1 is given ORF status, its function remaining uncertain. Sequencing used peripheral blood. For the CDR3, the DNA is TGCGCCATCACTAAGTGGGGGGACAGGCACACAGATACGCAGTATTTT. Translating gives CAITKWGDRHTDTQYF.